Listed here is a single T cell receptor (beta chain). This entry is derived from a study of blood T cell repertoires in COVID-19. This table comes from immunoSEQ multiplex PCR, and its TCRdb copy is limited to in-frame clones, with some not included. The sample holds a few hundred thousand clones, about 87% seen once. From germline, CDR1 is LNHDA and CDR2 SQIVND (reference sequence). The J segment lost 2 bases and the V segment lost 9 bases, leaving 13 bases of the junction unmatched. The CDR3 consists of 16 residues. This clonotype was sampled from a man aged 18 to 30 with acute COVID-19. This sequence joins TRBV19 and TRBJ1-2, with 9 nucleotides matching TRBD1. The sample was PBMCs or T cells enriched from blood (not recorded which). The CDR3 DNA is TGTGCCAGCATCCCGGGACAGGGTCTGAAGAACTATGGCTACACCTTC. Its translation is CASIPGQGLKNYGYTF.